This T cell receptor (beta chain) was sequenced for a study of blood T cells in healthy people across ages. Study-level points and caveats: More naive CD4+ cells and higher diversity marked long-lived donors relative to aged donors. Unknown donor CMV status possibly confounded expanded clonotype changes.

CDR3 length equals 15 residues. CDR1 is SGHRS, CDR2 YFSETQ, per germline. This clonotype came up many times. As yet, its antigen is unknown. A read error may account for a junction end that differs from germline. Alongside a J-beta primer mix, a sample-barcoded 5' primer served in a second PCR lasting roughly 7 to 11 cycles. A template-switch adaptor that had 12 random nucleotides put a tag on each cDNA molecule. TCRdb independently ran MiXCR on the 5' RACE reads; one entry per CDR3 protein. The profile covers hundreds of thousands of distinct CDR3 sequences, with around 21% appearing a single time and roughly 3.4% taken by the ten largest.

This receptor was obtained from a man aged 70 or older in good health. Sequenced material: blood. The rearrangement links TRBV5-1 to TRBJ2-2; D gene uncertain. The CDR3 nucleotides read TGTGCCAGCAGCTTAGCAGGCCGGAACACCGGGGAGCTGTTTTTT. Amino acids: CASSLAGRNTGELFF.